The clone carrying this T cell receptor beta chain was detected many times. CDR3 length equals 14 residues. The germline CDR1 and CDR2 sequences are GTSNPN and SVGIG (reference sequence). V gave up 2 bases and J gave up 7 bases, with 14 bases separating them. The sample originates from a study of spatial heterogeneity in lung cancer. TCRdb reprocessed the 5' RACE reads via MiXCR and lists one record per CDR3 protein. The top ten clones hold approximately 10% of a sample with approximately 12,000 distinct CDR3 sequences, about 6% of them seen once. As to time point: sample taken at primary tumor resection. The sequenced material consisted of unsorted whole RNA from tumor, nontumor lung or frozen PBMC.

Source: normal lung tissue next to the tumor, taken at surgery. The TCR sequence derives from a male donor with early-stage non-small cell lung cancer. V is TRBV30 and J is TRBJ1-4; D is undetermined. CDR3 in DNA: TGTGCCTGGAGTACGGGCATGTTGGGTGAAAAACTGTTTTTT. Translated: CAWSTGMLGEKLFF.